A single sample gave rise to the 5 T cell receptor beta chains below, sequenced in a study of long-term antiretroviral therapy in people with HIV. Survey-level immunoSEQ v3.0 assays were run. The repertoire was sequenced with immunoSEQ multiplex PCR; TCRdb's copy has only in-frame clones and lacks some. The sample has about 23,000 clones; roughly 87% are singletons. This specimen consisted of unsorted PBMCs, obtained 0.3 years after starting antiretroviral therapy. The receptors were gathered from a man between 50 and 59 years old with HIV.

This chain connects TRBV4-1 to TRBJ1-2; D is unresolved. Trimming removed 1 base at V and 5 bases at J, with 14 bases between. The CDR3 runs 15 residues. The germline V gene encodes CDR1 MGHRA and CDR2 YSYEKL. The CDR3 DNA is TGCGCCAGCAGCCAAGTCGTAGAAGCGGTGTATGGCTACACCTTC. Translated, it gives CASSQVVEAVYGYTF.

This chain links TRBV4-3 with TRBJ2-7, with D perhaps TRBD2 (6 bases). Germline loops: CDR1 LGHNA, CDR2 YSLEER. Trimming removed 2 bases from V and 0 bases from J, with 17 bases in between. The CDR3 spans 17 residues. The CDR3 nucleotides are TGCGCCAGCAGCCAATTTAGCGGACCCGAGAGCTCCTACGAGCAGTACTTC. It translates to CASSQFSGPESSYEQYF.

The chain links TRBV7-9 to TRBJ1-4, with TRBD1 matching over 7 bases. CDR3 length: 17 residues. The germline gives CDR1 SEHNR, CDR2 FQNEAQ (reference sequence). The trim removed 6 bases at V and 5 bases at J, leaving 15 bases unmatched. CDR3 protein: CASRHMGGNRGNEKLFF. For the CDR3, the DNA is TGTGCCAGCAGACATATGGGGGGAAACAGGGGAAATGAAAAACTGTTTTTT.

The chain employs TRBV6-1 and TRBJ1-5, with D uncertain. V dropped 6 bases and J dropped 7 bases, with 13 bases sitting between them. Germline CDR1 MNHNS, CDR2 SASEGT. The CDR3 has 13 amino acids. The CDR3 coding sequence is TGTGCCAGCAGAATCAATTCCAGGCAGCCCCAGCATTTT. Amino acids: CASRINSRQPQHF.

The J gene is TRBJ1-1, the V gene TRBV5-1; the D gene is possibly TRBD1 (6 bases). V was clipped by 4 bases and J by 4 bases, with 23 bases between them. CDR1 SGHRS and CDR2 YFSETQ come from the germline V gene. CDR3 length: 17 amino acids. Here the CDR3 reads CASSLTGALEGLTEAFF. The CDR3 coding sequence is TGCGCCAGCAGCCTCACGGGGGCTCTCGAAGGGCTCACTGAAGCTTTCTTT.